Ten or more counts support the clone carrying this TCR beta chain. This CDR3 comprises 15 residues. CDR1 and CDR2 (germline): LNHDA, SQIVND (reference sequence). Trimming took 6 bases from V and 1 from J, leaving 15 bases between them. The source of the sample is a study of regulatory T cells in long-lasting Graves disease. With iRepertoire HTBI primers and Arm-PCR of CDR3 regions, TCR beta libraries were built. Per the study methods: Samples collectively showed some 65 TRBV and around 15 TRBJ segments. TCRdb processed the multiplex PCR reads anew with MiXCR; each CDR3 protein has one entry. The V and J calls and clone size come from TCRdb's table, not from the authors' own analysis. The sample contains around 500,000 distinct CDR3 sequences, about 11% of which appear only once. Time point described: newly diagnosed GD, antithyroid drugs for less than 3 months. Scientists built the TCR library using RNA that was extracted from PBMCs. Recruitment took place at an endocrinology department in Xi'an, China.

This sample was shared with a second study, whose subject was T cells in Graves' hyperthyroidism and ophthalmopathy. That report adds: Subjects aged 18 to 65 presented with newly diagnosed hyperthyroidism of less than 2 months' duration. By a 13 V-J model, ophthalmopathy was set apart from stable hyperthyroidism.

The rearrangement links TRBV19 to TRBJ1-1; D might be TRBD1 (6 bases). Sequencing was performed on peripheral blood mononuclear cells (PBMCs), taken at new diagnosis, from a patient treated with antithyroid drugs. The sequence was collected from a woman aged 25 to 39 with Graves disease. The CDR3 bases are TGTGCCAGTAGAAACACCGGGACAAAGAACACTGAAGCTTTCTTT. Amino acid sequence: CASRNTGTKNTEAFF.